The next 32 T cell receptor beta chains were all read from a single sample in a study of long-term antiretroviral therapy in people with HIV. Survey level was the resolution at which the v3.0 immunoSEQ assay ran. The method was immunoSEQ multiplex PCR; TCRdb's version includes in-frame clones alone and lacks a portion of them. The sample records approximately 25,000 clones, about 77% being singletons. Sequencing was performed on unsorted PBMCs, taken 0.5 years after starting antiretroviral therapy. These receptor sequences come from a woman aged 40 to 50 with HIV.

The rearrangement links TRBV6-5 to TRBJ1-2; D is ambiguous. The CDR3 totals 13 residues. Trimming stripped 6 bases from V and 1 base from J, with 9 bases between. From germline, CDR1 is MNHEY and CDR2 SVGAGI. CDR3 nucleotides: TGTGCCAGCAGCATGGGGTTTAACTATGGCTACACCTTC. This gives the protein CASSMGFNYGYTF.

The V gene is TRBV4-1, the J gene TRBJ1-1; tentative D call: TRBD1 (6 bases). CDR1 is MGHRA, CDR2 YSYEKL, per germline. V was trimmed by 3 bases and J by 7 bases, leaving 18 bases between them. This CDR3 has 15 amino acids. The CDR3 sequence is CASSHFGRGRVEAFF. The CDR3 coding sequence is TGCGCCAGCAGCCACTTCGGGCGGGGGCGCGTTGAAGCTTTCTTT.

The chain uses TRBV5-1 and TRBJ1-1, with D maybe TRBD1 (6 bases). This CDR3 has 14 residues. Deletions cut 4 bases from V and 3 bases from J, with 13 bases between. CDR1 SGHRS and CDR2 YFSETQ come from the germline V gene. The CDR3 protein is CASSRGGGDTEAFF. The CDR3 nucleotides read TGCGCCAGCAGCCGAGGGGGGGGTGACACTGAAGCTTTCTTT.

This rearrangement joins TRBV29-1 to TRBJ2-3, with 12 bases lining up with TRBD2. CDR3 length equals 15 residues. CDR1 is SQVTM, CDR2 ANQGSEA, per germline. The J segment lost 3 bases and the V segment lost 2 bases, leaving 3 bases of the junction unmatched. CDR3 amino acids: CSVELAGGHTDTQYF. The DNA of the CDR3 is TGCAGCGTTGAACTAGCGGGGGGGCATACAGATACGCAGTATTTT.

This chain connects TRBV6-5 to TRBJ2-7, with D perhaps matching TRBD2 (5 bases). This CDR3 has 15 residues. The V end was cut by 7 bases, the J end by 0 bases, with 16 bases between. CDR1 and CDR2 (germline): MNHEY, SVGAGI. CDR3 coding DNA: TGTGCCAGCAATTATGGCGGGCGAAGCTCCTACGAGCAGTACTTC. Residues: CASNYGGRSSYEQYF.

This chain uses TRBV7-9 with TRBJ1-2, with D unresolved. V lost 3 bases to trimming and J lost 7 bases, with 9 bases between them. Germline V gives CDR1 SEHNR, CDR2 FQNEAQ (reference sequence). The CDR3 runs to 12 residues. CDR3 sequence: CASSLAGSGYTF. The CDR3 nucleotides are TGTGCCAGCAGCTTGGCGGGATCTGGCTACACCTTC.

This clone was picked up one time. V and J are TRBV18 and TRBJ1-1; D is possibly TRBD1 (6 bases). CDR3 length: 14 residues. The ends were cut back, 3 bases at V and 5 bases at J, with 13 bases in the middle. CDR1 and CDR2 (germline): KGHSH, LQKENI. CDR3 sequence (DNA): TGTGCCAGCTCACCCGCAGGGGCATGGACTGAAGCTTTCTTT. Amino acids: CASSPAGAWTEAFF.

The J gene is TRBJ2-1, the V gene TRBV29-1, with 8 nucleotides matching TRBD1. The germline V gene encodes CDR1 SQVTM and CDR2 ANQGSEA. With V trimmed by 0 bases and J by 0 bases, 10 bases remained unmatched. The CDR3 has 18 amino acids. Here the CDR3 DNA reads TGCAGCGTTGAAGATTTCGACACAGGGGGAGCCTCCTACAATGAGCAGTTCTTC. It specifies CSVEDFDTGGASYNEQFF.

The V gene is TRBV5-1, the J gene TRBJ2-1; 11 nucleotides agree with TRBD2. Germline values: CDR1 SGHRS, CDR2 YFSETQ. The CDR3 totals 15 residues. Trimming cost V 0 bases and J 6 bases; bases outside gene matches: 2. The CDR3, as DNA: TGCGCCAGCAGCTTGGGTAGCGGGGGGGCCAATGAGCAGTTCTTC. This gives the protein CASSLGSGGANEQFF.

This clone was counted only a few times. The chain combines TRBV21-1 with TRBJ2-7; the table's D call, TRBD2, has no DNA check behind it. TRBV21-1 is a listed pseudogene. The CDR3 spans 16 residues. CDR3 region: CASSKHTSGGGVEQYF. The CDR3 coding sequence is TGTGCCAGCAGCAAGCACACTAGCGGGGGTGGGGTCGAGCAGTACTTC.

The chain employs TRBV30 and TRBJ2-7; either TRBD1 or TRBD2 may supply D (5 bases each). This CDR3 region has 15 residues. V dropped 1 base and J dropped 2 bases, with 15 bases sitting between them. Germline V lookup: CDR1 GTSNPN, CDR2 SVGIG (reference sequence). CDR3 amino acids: CAWSGFRDAAYEQYF. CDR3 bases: TGTGCCTGGAGTGGCTTCCGGGACGCAGCCTACGAGCAGTACTTC. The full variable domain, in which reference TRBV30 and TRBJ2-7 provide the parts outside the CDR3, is SQTIHQWPATLVQPVGSPLSLECTVEGTSNPNLYWYRQAAGRGLQLLFYSVGIGQISSEVPQNLSASRPQDRQFILSSKKLLLSDSGFYLCAWSGFRDAAYEQYFGPGTRLTVT.

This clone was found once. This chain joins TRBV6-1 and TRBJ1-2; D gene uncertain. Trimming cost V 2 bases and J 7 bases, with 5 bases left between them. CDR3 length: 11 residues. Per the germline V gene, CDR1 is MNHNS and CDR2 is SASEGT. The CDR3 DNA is TGTGCCAGCAGTGAAAGTTTTGGCTACACCTTC. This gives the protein CASSESFGYTF.

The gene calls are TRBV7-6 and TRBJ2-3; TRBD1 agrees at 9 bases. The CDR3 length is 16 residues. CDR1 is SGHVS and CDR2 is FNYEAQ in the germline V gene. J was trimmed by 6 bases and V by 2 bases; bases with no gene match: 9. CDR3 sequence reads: CASSLLTGGASDTQYF. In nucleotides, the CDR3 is TGTGCCAGCAGCTTACTAACAGGGGGCGCGTCTGATACGCAGTATTTT. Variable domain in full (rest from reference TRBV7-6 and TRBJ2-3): GAGVSQSPRYKVTKRGQDVALRCDPISGHVSLYWYRQALGQGPEFLTYFNYEAQQDKSGLPNDRFSAERPEGSISTLTIQRTEQRDSAMYRCASSLLTGGASDTQYFGPGTRLTVL.

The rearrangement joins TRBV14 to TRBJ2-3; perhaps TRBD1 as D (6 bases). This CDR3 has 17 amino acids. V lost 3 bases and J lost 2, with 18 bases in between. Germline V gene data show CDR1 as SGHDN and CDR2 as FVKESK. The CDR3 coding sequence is TGTGCCAGCAGCCAGCAGTCCTATGGGGGCTACACAGATACGCAGTATTTT. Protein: CASSQQSYGGYTDTQYF.

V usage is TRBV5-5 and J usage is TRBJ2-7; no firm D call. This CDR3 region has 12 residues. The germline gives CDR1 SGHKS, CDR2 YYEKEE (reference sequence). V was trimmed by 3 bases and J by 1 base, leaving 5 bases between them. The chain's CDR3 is CASSSRSYEQYF. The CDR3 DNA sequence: TGTGCCAGCAGCTCTAGGTCCTACGAGCAGTACTTC.

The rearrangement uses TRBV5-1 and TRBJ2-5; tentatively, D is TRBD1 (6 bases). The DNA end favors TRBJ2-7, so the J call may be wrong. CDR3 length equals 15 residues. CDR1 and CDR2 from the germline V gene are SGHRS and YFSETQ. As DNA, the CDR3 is TGCGCCAGCAGCTGGTATACGGACAGCTACTACGAGCAGTACTTC. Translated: CASSWYTDSYYEQYF.

The CDR3 sequence is CSADRSYEQYF. CDR3 DNA sequence: TGCAGTGCGGACCGGTCCTACGAGCAGTACTTC. V and J are TRBV20-1 and TRBJ2-7; D unclear. Trimming left V 6 bases short and J 1 base short, with 7 bases between. The CDR3 length is 11 residues. Germline CDR1 reads DFQATT; CDR2 reads SNEGSKA (reference sequence).

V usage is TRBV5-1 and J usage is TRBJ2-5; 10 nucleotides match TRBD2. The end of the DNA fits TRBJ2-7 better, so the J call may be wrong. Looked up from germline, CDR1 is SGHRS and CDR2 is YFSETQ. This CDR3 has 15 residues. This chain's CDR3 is CASSKSGGVTYEQYF. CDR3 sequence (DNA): TGCGCCAGCAGCAAAAGCGGGGGGGTGACCTACGAGCAGTACTTC.

CDR3 protein: CASSVEGGGGSDYEQYF. The CDR3 DNA reads as TGTGCCAGCAGCGTAGAGGGAGGGGGGGGATCGGACTACGAGCAGTACTTC. The chain is built from TRBV9 and TRBJ2-7; tentatively, D is TRBD2 (7 bases). The CDR3 is 17 amino acids. Germline loops: CDR1 SGDLS, CDR2 YYNGEE. V was cut by 0 bases and J by 3 bases, with 19 bases left in between.

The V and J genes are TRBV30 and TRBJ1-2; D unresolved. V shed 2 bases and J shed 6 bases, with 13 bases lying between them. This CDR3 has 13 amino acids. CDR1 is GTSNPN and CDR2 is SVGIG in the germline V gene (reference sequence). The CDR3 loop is CAWSFSGVHGYTF. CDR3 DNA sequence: TGTGCCTGGAGTTTTAGTGGGGTTCATGGCTACACCTTC.

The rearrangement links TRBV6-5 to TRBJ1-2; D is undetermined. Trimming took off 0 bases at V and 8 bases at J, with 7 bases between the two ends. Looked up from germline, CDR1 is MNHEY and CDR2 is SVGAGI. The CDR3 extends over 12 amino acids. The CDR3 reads CASSYSGIGYTF. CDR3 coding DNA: TGTGCCAGCAGTTACTCGGGGATCGGCTACACCTTC.

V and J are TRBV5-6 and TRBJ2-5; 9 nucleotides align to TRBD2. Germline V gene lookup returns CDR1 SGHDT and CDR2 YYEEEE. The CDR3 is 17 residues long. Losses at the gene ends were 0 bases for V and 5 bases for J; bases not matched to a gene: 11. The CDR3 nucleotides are TGTGCCAGCAGCTTGGTTTCTAGCGGGGCAACCCGGGAGACCCAGTACTTC. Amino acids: CASSLVSSGATRETQYF. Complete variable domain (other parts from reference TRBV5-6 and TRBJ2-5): DAGVTQSPTHLIKTRGQQVTLRCSPKSGHDTVSWYQQALGQGPQFIFQYYEEEERQRGNFPDRFSGHQFPNYSSELNVNALLLGDSALYLCASSLVSSGATRETQYFGPGTRLLVL.

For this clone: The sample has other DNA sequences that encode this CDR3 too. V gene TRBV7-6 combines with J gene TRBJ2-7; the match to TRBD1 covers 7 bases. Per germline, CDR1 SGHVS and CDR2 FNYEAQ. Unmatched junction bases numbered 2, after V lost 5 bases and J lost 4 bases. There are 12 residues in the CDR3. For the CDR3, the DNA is TGTGCCAGCAGCCCGGACAGGTACGAGCAGTACTTC. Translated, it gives CASSPDRYEQYF.

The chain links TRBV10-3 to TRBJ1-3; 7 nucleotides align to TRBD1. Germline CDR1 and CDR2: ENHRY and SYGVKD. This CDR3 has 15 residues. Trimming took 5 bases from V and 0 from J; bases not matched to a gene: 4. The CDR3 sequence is CAISWTGDSGNTIYF. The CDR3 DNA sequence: TGTGCCATCAGTTGGACAGGAGACTCTGGAAACACCATATATTTT.

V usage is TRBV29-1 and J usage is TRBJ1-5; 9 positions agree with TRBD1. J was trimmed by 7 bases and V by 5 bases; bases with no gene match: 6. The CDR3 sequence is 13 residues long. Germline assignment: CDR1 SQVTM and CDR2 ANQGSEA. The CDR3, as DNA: TGCAGCGTTTGGACAGGGGTCGGGCAGCCCCAGCATTTT. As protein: CSVWTGVGQPQHF.

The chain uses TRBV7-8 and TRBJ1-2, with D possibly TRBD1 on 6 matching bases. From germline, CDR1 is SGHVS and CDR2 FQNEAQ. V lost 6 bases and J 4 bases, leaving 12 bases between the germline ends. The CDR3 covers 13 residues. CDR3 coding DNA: TGTGCCAGCAGTCCCAGGACAGCCTATGGCTACACCTTC. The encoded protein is CASSPRTAYGYTF.

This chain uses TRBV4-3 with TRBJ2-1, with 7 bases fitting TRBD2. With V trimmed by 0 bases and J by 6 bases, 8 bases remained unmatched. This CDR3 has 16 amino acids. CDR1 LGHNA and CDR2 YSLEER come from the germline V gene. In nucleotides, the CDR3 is TGCGCCAGCAGCCAAGATTCCGGACTAGGTCTCAATGAGCAGTTCTTC. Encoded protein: CASSQDSGLGLNEQFF.

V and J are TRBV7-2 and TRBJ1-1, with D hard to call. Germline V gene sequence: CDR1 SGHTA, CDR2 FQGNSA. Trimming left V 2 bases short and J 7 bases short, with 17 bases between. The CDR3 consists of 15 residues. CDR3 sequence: CASSLSPWETSEAFF. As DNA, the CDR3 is TGTGCCAGCAGCTTATCGCCCTGGGAAACGAGTGAAGCTTTCTTT.

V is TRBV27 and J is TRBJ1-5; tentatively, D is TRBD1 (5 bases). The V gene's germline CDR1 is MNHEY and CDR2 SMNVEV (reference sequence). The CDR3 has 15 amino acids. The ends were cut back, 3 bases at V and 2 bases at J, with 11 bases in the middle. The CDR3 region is CASSFSGTGNQPQHF. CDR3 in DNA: TGTGCCAGCAGTTTTTCCGGGACGGGCAATCAGCCCCAGCATTTT.

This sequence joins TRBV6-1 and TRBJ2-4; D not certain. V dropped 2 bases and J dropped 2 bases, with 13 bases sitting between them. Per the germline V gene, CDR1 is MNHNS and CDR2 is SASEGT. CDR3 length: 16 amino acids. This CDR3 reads CASSENSGLTKNIQYF. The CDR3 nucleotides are TGTGCCAGCAGTGAAAATTCGGGCCTAACCAAAAACATTCAGTACTTC.

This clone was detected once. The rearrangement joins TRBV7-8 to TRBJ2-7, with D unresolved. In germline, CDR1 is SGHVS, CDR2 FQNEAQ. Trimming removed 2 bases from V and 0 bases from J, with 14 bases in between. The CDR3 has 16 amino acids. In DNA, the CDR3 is TGTGCCAGCAGCTTACTGGTAGGACGGTTCTCCTACGAGCAGTACTTC. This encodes CASSLLVGRFSYEQYF.

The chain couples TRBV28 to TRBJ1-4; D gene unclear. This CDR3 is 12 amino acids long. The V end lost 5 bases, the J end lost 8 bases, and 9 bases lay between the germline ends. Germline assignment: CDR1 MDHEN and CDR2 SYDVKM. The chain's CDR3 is CASSPRLEKLFF. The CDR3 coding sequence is TGTGCCAGCAGTCCCCGGTTAGAAAAACTGTTTTTT.